These 17 T cell receptor beta chains were sequenced from one sample in a study of T-cell memory formation after mild COVID-19. TCRdb ran MiXCR on the 5' RACE reads and lists one entry per CDR3 protein. The sample lists 65,000 to 90,000 distinct CDR3 sequences; approximately 15% were seen once. The sequenced material came from PBMCs or a T cell subset sorted from them (not recorded which). Every receptor here comes from an adult woman who had mild COVID-19 (a few samples of this study predate the infection). Cell type and time point are not known.

The chain recombines TRBV18 with TRBJ1-1; D is uncertain. The CDR3 loop spans 13 amino acids. The germline gives CDR1 KGHSH, CDR2 LQKENI. The ends were cut back, 3 bases at V and 2 bases at J, with 7 bases in the middle. The CDR3 region has the DNA TGTGCCAGCTCACCGGTCAAAAACACTGAAGCTTTCTTT. This sequence encodes CASSPVKNTEAFF. The full variable domain, in which reference TRBV18 and TRBJ1-1 provide the parts outside the CDR3, is NAGVMQNPRHLVRRRGQEARLRCSPMKGHSHVYWYRQLPEEGLKFMVYLQKENIIDESGMPKERFSAEFPKEGPSILRIQQVVRGDSAAYFCASSPVKNTEAFFGQGTRLTVV.

This clonotype showed up just a few times. The chain carries TRBV15 and TRBJ2-7, with D tentatively TRBD1 (5 bases). The CDR3 is 14 residues long. The V gene lost 5 bases and the J gene lost 6 bases, with 17 bases spanning the gap. Looked up from germline, CDR1 is LNHNV and CDR2 is YYDKDF (reference sequence). CDR3 nucleotide sequence: TGTGCCACCAGCTACGGGTCAGGGATGGTCGAGCAGTACTTC. This encodes CATSYGSGMVEQYF.

The gene calls are TRBV18 and TRBJ2-1; TRBD2 aligns across 13 bases. There are 18 residues in the CDR3. From germline, CDR1 is KGHSH and CDR2 LQKENI. J lost 3 bases, V lost 3 bases, and 8 bases had no gene match. Here the CDR3 DNA reads TGTGCCAGCTCACCGCGGACTGGACTAGCGGGGGACTACAATGAGCAGTTCTTC. Its translation is CASSPRTGLAGDYNEQFF.

This clonotype was observed a few times. The V call is TRBV7-2, the J call TRBJ2-1; the match to TRBD2 covers 11 bases. The trim removed 4 bases at V and 4 bases at J, leaving 6 bases unmatched. Germline loops: CDR1 SGHTA, CDR2 FQGNSA. The CDR3 totals 16 residues. This chain's CDR3 is CASSSLRLAGYNEQFF. Written as DNA, the CDR3 is TGTGCCAGCAGCTCTCTACGACTAGCGGGGTACAATGAGCAGTTCTTC.

This clonotype was counted ten times or more. The chain carries TRBV15 and TRBJ2-7, with 8 positions matching TRBD1. J gave up 2 bases and V 0 bases, and 6 bases lay outside the gene matches. In germline, CDR1 is LNHNV, CDR2 YYDKDF (reference sequence). The CDR3 extends over 16 amino acids. The CDR3 region is CATSRDQGASTYEQYF. The DNA of the CDR3 is TGTGCCACCAGCAGAGATCAGGGGGCTTCAACCTACGAGCAGTACTTC.

V and J are TRBV6-2 or TRBV6-3 and TRBJ2-1, with 10 nucleotides matching TRBD2. CDR3 length: 18 amino acids. From germline, CDR1 is MNHEY and CDR2 SVGEGT. V gave up 6 bases and J gave up 2 bases; unmatched junction bases: 13. The CDR3 here is CASRITSVLAGAYNEQFF. The CDR3 DNA sequence: TGTGCCAGCAGGATTACTAGTGTTCTAGCGGGGGCCTACAATGAGCAGTTCTTC.

The genes are TRBV7-9 and TRBJ1-5; D might be TRBD1 (6 bases). The V gene lost 8 bases and the J gene lost 6 bases, with 17 bases spanning the gap. CDR1 is SEHNR and CDR2 is FQNEAQ in the germline V gene (reference sequence). The CDR3 has 14 amino acids. The CDR3 is CASGGGGRGQPQHF. Here the CDR3 DNA reads TGTGCCAGCGGAGGGGGGGGAAGGGGTCAGCCCCAGCATTTT.

J is TRBJ1-4 and V is TRBV4-3; 10 nucleotides align to TRBD1. After removal of 2 bases from V and 4 bases from J, the junction contained 10 bases not matched to a gene. The CDR3 runs to 18 residues. The germline CDR1 and CDR2 sequences are LGHNA and YSLEER. DNA for the CDR3: TGCGCCAGCAGCCAAAAGGCCGGGACAGGGGATTTTAATGAAAAACTGTTTTTT. This gives the protein CASSQKAGTGDFNEKLFF.

This clonotype was seen many times. V usage is TRBV5-6 and J usage is TRBJ2-2; D gene unclear. V lost 4 bases, J lost 0 bases, and 4 bases lay in between. The CDR3 runs to 13 residues. The germline V gene encodes CDR1 SGHDT and CDR2 YYEEEE. CDR3 sequence reads: CASSIPNTGELFF. The CDR3 DNA sequence: TGTGCCAGCAGCATTCCGAACACCGGGGAGCTGTTTTTT.

The chain combines TRBV12-3 or TRBV12-4 with TRBJ2-5; 10 bases map to TRBD2. The CDR3 contains 16 residues. V dropped 3 bases and J dropped 7; count of bases not matched to a gene: 11. CDR3 in DNA: TGTGCCAGCAGTTTGGTAACTAGCGGGAAACGGGGGACCCAGTACTTC. This gives the protein CASSLVTSGKRGTQYF.

The chain employs TRBV6-5 and TRBJ2-3; D is possibly TRBD1 or TRBD2 (5 bases each). CDR3 length: 11 amino acids. From germline, CDR1 is MNHEY and CDR2 SVGAGI. The ends were cut back, 2 bases at V and 8 bases at J, with 5 bases in the middle. The CDR3 spells CASSYGGTQYF. Here the CDR3 DNA reads TGTGCCAGCAGTTACGGGGGTACGCAGTATTTT.

This clonotype turned up a few times. The chain has TRBV7-9 and TRBJ2-3; D is uncertain. CDR3 length: 14 amino acids. The V end was cut by 4 bases, the J end by 4 bases, with 12 bases between. CDR1 SEHNR and CDR2 FQNEAQ come from the germline V gene (reference sequence). This chain's CDR3 is CASSSIDTPDTQYF. CDR3 bases: TGTGCCAGCAGCTCCATCGACACCCCAGATACGCAGTATTTT.

V is TRBV11-2 and J is TRBJ1-1; D not certain. In germline, CDR1 is SGHAT, CDR2 FQNNGV. CDR3 length: 16 amino acids. With 1 base removed from V and 0 bases from J, the gap between germline ends came to 12 bases. The CDR3 loop is CASSLGGPSMNTEAFF. In nucleotides, the CDR3 is TGTGCCAGCAGCTTAGGTGGCCCCTCCATGAACACTGAAGCTTTCTTT. The variable domain in full, completed from reference TRBV11-2 and TRBJ1-1, reads EAGVAQSPRYKIIEKRQSVAFWCNPISGHATLYWYQQILGQGPKLLIQFQNNGVVDDSQLPKDRFSAERLKGVDSTLKIQPAKLEDSAVYLCASSLGGPSMNTEAFFGQGTRLTVV.

As for this clonotype: Sequence at one end of the junction differs from germline and may be a read error. The rearrangement uses TRBV14 and TRBJ2-1; unclear D gene. Germline V gives CDR1 SGHDN, CDR2 FVKESK. The CDR3 runs to 16 residues. The CDR3 DNA reads TGTGCCAGCACCCAAAAAACGGTGAAAGCCTACAATGAGCAGTTCTTC. This sequence encodes CASTQKTVKAYNEQFF.

The sample holds a few counts of this clonotype. The chain couples TRBV6-2 or TRBV6-3 to TRBJ2-1; D unresolved. CDR3 length: 13 amino acids. CDR1 is MNHEY and CDR2 is SVGEGT in the germline V gene. With 1 base removed from V and 15 bases from J, the gap between germline ends came to 16 bases. For the CDR3, the DNA is TGTGCCAGCAGTTACTGGCGCGGCCAAGGTCTGTTCTTC. Its translation is CASSYWRGQGLFF.

The chain is built from TRBV5-1 and TRBJ2-7; 11 bases are shared with TRBD2. Trimming cost V 4 bases and J 6 bases; bases outside gene matches: 9. Germline CDR1 is SGHRS and CDR2 is YFSETQ. This CDR3 has 15 amino acids. The CDR3 protein is CASSPGTSGTCEQYF. In DNA, the CDR3 is TGCGCCAGCAGCCCGGGGACTAGCGGAACCTGCGAGCAGTACTTC.

The genes are TRBV7-9 and TRBJ1-4; no clear D. This CDR3 comprises 16 residues. Trimming pared 4 bases from V and 7 bases from J, leaving 19 bases between. CDR1 is SEHNR, CDR2 FQNEAQ, per germline (reference sequence). This CDR3 is CASSSKTGKFSEKLFF. CDR3 DNA sequence: TGTGCCAGCAGCTCCAAGACGGGGAAATTTAGTGAAAAACTGTTTTTT. The variable domain in full, completed from reference TRBV7-9 and TRBJ1-4, reads DTGVSQNPRHKITKRGQNVTFRCDPISEHNRLYWYRQTLGQGPEFLTYFQNEAQLEKSRLLSDRFSAERPKGSFSTLEIQRTEQGDSAMYLCASSSKTGKFSEKLFFGSGTQLSVL.